This entry describes one TCR beta chain. This entry belongs to a study of T cells in Graves' hyperthyroidism and ophthalmopathy. The investigators amplified TCR beta CDR3 regions from RNA transcripts. Primed by the HTBI set, a first-round RT-PCR was run on the TCR CDR3. TCRdb re-called the multiplex PCR reads with MiXCR, one entry per CDR3 protein. The sample holds some 350,000 distinct CDR3 sequences, approximately 14% seen once. Germline V gives CDR1 KGHDR, CDR2 SFDVKD. Trimming took off 2 bases at V and 4 bases at J, with 9 bases between the two ends. The CDR3 runs 14 residues. The chain couples TRBV24-1 to TRBJ2-3, with TRBD2 as a possible D gene (5 bases). Sequencing was done on a sample of blood. The sequence was obtained from a woman aged 18 to 35 with Graves' hyperthyroidism that later progressed to Graves' ophthalmopathy. This CDR3 is CATSDSWTADTQYF. In nucleotides, the CDR3 is TGTGCCACCAGTGATTCCTGGACTGCAGATACGCAGTATTTT.